This TCR beta chain was identified during a study of T cell responses to AZD1222 COVID-19 vaccine. On this clone: Its antigen is not known.

The V and J ends lost 5 bases and 2 bases respectively, with 6 bases between them. Germline V gene lookup returns CDR1 KGHDR and CDR2 SFDVKD. This CDR3 contains 13 residues. The method was immunoSEQ multiplex PCR; TCRdb's version includes in-frame clones alone and lacks a portion of them. This table holds 110,000 or so clones, 70% to 90% found once. General study results and limits: The breadth and depth of Spike-specific TCRs increased once two AZD1222 doses had been given. Of the AZD1222 recipients, only 5 or 6 were seropositive at baseline. With dominance at 160-218 and 743-854, vaccine-associated CD4 TCRs spanned spike.

Specimen: peripheral blood, collected on day 0 of AZD1222 vaccination. The clonotype was recovered from an adult in good health. The rearrangement joins TRBV24-1 to TRBJ1-5; D is ambiguous. CDR3 DNA sequence: TGTGCCACCAGTGGGGGAGGCAATCAGCCCCAGCATTTT. Its protein is CATSGGGNQPQHF.